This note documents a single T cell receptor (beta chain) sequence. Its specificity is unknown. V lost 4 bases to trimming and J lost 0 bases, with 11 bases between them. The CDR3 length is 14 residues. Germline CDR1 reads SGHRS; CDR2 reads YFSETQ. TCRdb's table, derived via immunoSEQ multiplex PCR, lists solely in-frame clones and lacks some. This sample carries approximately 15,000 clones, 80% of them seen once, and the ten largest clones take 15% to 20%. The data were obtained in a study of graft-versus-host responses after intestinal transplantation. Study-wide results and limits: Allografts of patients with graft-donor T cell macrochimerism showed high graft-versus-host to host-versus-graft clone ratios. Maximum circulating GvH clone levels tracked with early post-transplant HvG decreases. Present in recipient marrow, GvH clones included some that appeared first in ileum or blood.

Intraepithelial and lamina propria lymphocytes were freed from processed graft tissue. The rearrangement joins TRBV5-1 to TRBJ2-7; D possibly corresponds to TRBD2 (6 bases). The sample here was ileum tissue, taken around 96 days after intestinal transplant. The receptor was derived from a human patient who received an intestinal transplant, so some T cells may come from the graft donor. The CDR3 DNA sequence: TGCGCCAGCAGCGCTCCGGGACTCTCCTACGAGCAGTACTTC. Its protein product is CASSAPGLSYEQYF. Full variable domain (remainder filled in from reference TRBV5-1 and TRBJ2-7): KAGVTQTPRYLIKTRGQQVTLSCSPISGHRSVSWYQQTPGQGLQFLFEYFSETQRNKGNFPGRFSGRQFSNSRSEMNVSTLELGDSALYLCASSAPGLSYEQYFGPGTRLTVT.